This entry lists 27 T cell receptor beta chains sequenced from one sample in a study of response to subunit inactivated influenza vaccine. Via MiXCR, TCRdb re-called the RT-PCR reads, giving one row per CDR3 protein. The sample lists about 190,000 distinct CDR3 sequences, over 13% occurring once. Sample: CD8+ T cells sorted from PBMCs, taken 4 to 6 days after vaccination. The receptors come from a man aged 45 to 65 who received an inactivated influenza vaccine.

There are a few counts of this clonotype. The CDR3 nucleotides are TGTGCCAGCGAGGCAATCGAAACCTACGAGCAGTACTTC. Encoded protein: CASEAIETYEQYF. V usage is TRBV2 and J usage is TRBJ2-7; D remains unclear. V lost 8 bases, J lost 2 bases, and 13 bases lay in between. In germline, CDR1 is SNHLY, CDR2 FYNNEI. The CDR3 covers 13 residues.

The V and J genes are TRBV12-3 or TRBV12-4 and TRBJ2-3; 8 nucleotides align to TRBD1. The V segment lost 4 bases and the J segment 6 bases; nucleotides outside the gene matches: 3. The CDR3 has 13 residues. The CDR3 coding sequence is TGTGCCAGCAGTTGGACAGGGCCTGATACGCAGTATTTT. Residues: CASSWTGPDTQYF.

This clonotype turned up a few times. The rearrangement uses TRBV20-1 and TRBJ2-3, with no clear D. Trimming removed 3 bases from V and 0 bases from J, with 7 bases in between. This CDR3 region has 13 residues. Germline CDR1 and CDR2: DFQATT and SNEGSKA (reference sequence). The CDR3 DNA reads as TGCAGTGCTAGCGGAGCTAGCACAGATACGCAGTATTTT. Translation: CSASGASTDTQYF.

This clonotype was seen only a few times. V and J are TRBV12-3 or TRBV12-4 and TRBJ1-2, with TRBD1 matching over 8 bases. The V gene end was trimmed by 4 bases and the J gene end by 3 bases; junction bases not matched to a gene: 7. The CDR3 length is 15 residues. CDR3 bases: TGTGCCAGCAGTTCCGGACAGGGCCAGTACTATGGCTACACCTTC. It codes for CASSSGQGQYYGYTF.

This clonotype was counted a few times. This sequence joins TRBV14 and TRBJ2-5, with D unclear. The CDR3 length is 14 residues. Germline assignment: CDR1 SGHDN and CDR2 FVKESK. V lost 5 bases to trimming and J lost 0 bases, with 10 bases between them. The chain's CDR3 is CASSMEMYQETQYF. DNA for the CDR3: TGTGCCAGCAGCATGGAAATGTACCAAGAGACCCAGTACTTC.

The chain carries TRBV12-3 or TRBV12-4 and TRBJ2-1; perhaps TRBD2 as D (6 bases). V gave up 3 bases and J gave up 8 bases, with 20 bases separating them. The CDR3 consists of 16 residues. CDR3 protein: CASSFGPIRGNDEQFF. The DNA of the CDR3 is TGTGCCAGCAGTTTTGGGCCTATCCGGGGGAACGATGAGCAGTTCTTC.

The table lists this clonotype with a few counts. The chain employs TRBV12-3 or TRBV12-4 and TRBJ2-7; D is unresolved. V was clipped by 3 bases and J by 7 bases, with 16 bases between them. This CDR3 has 14 amino acids. In nucleotides, the CDR3 is TGTGCCAGCAGTTTGGCTGGCCCTCCAGGAGAGCAGTACTTC. Amino acids: CASSLAGPPGEQYF.

The V and J genes are TRBV11-2 and TRBJ1-4, with 9 bases that match TRBD1. From germline, CDR1 is SGHAT and CDR2 FQNNGV. The CDR3 sequence is 12 residues long. J lost 10 bases, V lost 8 bases, and 5 bases had no gene match. The CDR3 nucleotides are TGTGCCAGCTGGACAGGGGATGGAAAACTGTTTTTT. Its protein is CASWTGDGKLFF.

This clonotype was observed a handful of times. J is TRBJ2-7 and V is TRBV5-5, with 7 bases fitting TRBD1. After removal of 4 bases from V and 7 bases from J, the junction contained 14 bases not matched to a gene. Germline CDR1 is SGHKS and CDR2 is YYEKEE (reference sequence). There are 15 residues in the CDR3. This CDR3 is CASSVKGGAFWEQYF. The DNA of the CDR3 is TGTGCCAGCAGCGTAAAAGGGGGCGCTTTTTGGGAGCAGTACTTC. Supplemented by reference TRBV5-5 and TRBJ2-7, the full variable domain reads DAGVTQSPTHLIKTRGQQVTLRCSPISGHKSVSWYQQVLGQGPQFIFQYYEKEERGRGNFPDRFSARQFPNYSSELNVNALLLGDSALYLCASSVKGGAFWEQYFGPGTRLTVT.

This chain links TRBV4-1 with TRBJ1-5; 8 bases match TRBD1. With 5 bases clipped from V and 3 bases from J, the junction kept 6 bases outside the gene matches. The V gene's germline CDR1 is MGHRA and CDR2 YSYEKL. The CDR3 covers 15 residues. DNA of the CDR3: TGCGCCAGCAGCTTGACGGACAGGGCCAATCAGCCCCAGCATTTT. Translating gives CASSLTDRANQPQHF.

This clonotype showed up many times. This chain uses TRBV20-1 with TRBJ2-5; D is ambiguous. The V and J ends lost 3 bases and 5 bases respectively, with 16 bases between them. The CDR3 sequence is 14 residues long. Germline V gives CDR1 DFQATT, CDR2 SNEGSKA (reference sequence). This CDR3 is CSASRPGSGETQYF. Here the CDR3 DNA reads TGCAGTGCTAGTCGGCCTGGGTCCGGGGAGACCCAGTACTTC.

J is TRBJ2-2 and V is TRBV6-6; D is uncertain. The V gene lost 7 bases and the J gene lost 4 bases, with 7 bases spanning the gap. The CDR3 sequence is 12 residues long. Germline loops: CDR1 MNHNY, CDR2 SVGAGI (reference sequence). The CDR3 here is CASTQTTGELFF. The CDR3 coding sequence is TGTGCCAGCACTCAAACCACCGGGGAGCTGTTTTTT.

The chain uses TRBV7-3 and TRBJ2-6; D assignment may be TRBD1 or TRBD2 (5 bases each). Trimming stripped 1 base from V and 0 bases from J, with 13 bases between. This CDR3 is built from 18 residues. Germline CDR1 reads SGHTA; CDR2 reads FQGTGA. DNA for the CDR3: TGTGCCAGCAGCTTAAGACGGGACGGAGTCTCTGGGGCCAACGTCCTGACTTTC. This encodes CASSLRRDGVSGANVLTF.

This clonotype was counted a few times. This sequence joins TRBV7-9 and TRBJ2-2; D uncertain. The CDR3 is 12 amino acids. V was cut by 3 bases and J by 9 bases, with 8 bases left in between. Germline V lookup: CDR1 SEHNR, CDR2 FQNEAQ (reference sequence). The CDR3: CASSLGKRELFF. The CDR3 bases are TGTGCCAGCAGCTTGGGGAAGAGGGAGCTGTTTTTT. The full variable domain, completed using reference TRBV7-9 and TRBJ2-2, is DTGVSQNPRHKITKRGQNVTFRCDPISEHNRLYWYRQTLGQGPEFLTYFQNEAQLEKSRLLSDRFSAERPKGSFSTLEIQRTEQGDSAMYLCASSLGKRELFFGEGSRLTVL.

DNA for the CDR3: TGCGCCAGCAGCCAAGGCCCAACTAGTAACACCGGGGAGCTGTTTTTT. This codes for CASSQGPTSNTGELFF. The rearrangement joins TRBV4-1 to TRBJ2-2; perhaps TRBD2 as D (5 bases). V was trimmed by 1 base and J by 2 bases, leaving 11 bases between them. The CDR3 has 16 residues. Germline loops: CDR1 MGHRA, CDR2 YSYEKL.

This clonotype turned up a few times. The chain recombines TRBV5-1 with TRBJ2-1; TRBD1 is a possible D gene (6 bases). The CDR3 is made up of 14 amino acids. Germline CDR1 and CDR2: SGHRS and YFSETQ. V was trimmed by 2 bases and J by 6 bases, leaving 12 bases between them. The CDR3 DNA reads TGCGCCAGCAGCTTCAGGACAGTAGCCAATGAGCAGTTCTTC. Its translation: CASSFRTVANEQFF.

This chain uses TRBV12-3 or TRBV12-4 with TRBJ2-3; D call uncertain. This CDR3 has 11 amino acids. V gave up 6 bases and J gave up 2 bases, with 3 bases separating them. DNA of the CDR3: TGTGCCAGCAGGTACACAGATACGCAGTATTTT. Protein: CASRYTDTQYF.

This clonotype was counted between two and nine times. The rearrangement joins TRBV28 to TRBJ2-2; TRBD2 agrees at 7 bases. Germline V gene data show CDR1 as MDHEN and CDR2 as SYDVKM. The J segment lost 4 bases and the V segment lost 3 bases, leaving 2 bases of the junction unmatched. The CDR3 length is 14 residues. CDR3 in DNA: TGTGCCAGCAGTTTGCGCGGGAGCACCGGGGAGCTGTTTTTT. Translated, it gives CASSLRGSTGELFF.

The chain has TRBV15 and TRBJ1-6; tentatively, D is TRBD1 (6 bases). CDR1 and CDR2 from the germline V gene are LNHNV and YYDKDF (reference sequence). The CDR3 is made up of 16 amino acids. V shed 1 base and J shed 8 bases, with 15 bases lying between them. The CDR3 spells CATSRGGGDSYSPLHF. The CDR3 DNA reads as TGTGCCACCAGCAGAGGAGGGGGGGACTCTTATTCACCCCTCCACTTT.

This clonotype was seen repeatedly, ten times or more. The V gene is TRBV27, the J gene TRBJ2-7; D ambiguous. Germline V gene lookup returns CDR1 MNHEY and CDR2 SMNVEV (reference sequence). V was shortened by 5 bases and J by 3 bases, with 17 bases between the two germline ends. CDR3 size: 15 residues. CDR3 region: CASSPSAPPNYEQYF. The CDR3, as DNA: TGTGCCAGCAGTCCTTCAGCACCCCCGAACTACGAGCAGTACTTC.

There are many counts of this clonotype. The chain carries TRBV12-3 or TRBV12-4 and TRBJ2-1; D may be TRBD1 (5 bases). V gave up 2 bases and J gave up 13 bases, with 9 bases separating them. The CDR3 totals 11 residues. The CDR3 loop is CASSLRTRQFF. CDR3 DNA sequence: TGTGCCAGCAGTTTAAGGACACGCCAGTTCTTC.

This chain joins TRBV9 and TRBJ2-2, with TRBD1 matching over 8 bases. The CDR3 runs to 15 residues. V gave up 4 bases and J gave up 10 bases; unmatched junction bases: 12. Germline lookup yields CDR1 SGDLS and CDR2 YYNGEE. Here the CDR3 reads CASSPPGQALLELFF. CDR3 DNA: TGTGCCAGCAGCCCACCGGGACAGGCGTTGTTGGAGCTGTTTTTT.

This clonotype was seen a few times. The chain carries TRBV7-9 and TRBJ2-3; D gene unclear. Trimming pared 2 bases from V and 0 bases from J, leaving 6 bases between. Germline V gene data show CDR1 as SEHNR and CDR2 as FQNEAQ (reference sequence). The CDR3 runs to 14 residues. CDR3 nucleotide sequence: TGTGCCAGCAGCTTATTGGACAGCACAGATACGCAGTATTTT. Protein: CASSLLDSTDTQYF.

This clonotype was seen a handful of times. The chain links TRBV4-2 to TRBJ2-1; D is perhaps TRBD2 (6 bases). This CDR3 has 20 residues. Between the trimmed V and J ends, which lost 4 bases and 2 bases, there was a span of 27 bases. Germline-derived CDR1 and CDR2 are LGHNA and YNFKEQ. Here the CDR3 reads CASSPAGSPGLAKAYNEQFF. The CDR3 coding sequence is TGTGCCAGCAGCCCCGCAGGGTCACCAGGGCTAGCGAAAGCCTACAATGAGCAGTTCTTC.

This clonotype was counted many times. The genes are TRBV7-9 and TRBJ1-4; TRBD1 matches at 8 bases. The CDR3 extends over 13 amino acids. Germline values: CDR1 SEHNR, CDR2 FQNEAQ (reference sequence). The V gene end was trimmed by 6 bases and the J gene end by 6 bases; junction bases not matched to a gene: 3. This CDR3 is CASRGQGDEKLFF. The CDR3 region has the DNA TGTGCCAGCAGAGGACAGGGTGATGAAAAACTGTTTTTT.

V usage is TRBV7-9 and J usage is TRBJ2-2, with a weak D call TRBD1 (6 bases). The V and J ends lost 2 bases and 6 bases respectively, with 16 bases between them. This CDR3 comprises 16 residues. CDR1 SEHNR and CDR2 FQNEAQ come from the germline V gene (reference sequence). The CDR3 sequence is CASSLPGHWPPGELFF. CDR3 DNA sequence: TGTGCCAGCAGCTTACCGGGACACTGGCCCCCCGGGGAGCTGTTTTTT.

The chain is built from TRBV11-2 and TRBJ2-3; D is perhaps TRBD1 (6 bases). Germline V CDR1 and CDR2: SGHAT, FQNNGV. This CDR3 has 16 amino acids. The V end was cut by 4 bases, the J end by 2 bases, with 16 bases between. The CDR3 DNA follows: TGTGCCAGCAGCTCCCACCCGACAGGATTCACAGATACGCAGTATTTT. It codes for CASSSHPTGFTDTQYF.